Each of the 20 T cell receptor beta chains below was sequenced from the same sample in a study of shared clonotypes between healthy human individuals. The repertoire was sequenced with immunoSEQ multiplex PCR; TCRdb's copy has only in-frame clones and lacks some. The sample carries about 1 million clones, roughly 80% recorded once. The sample consisted of memory CD4+ T cells sorted from blood. Subset: CD45RA-negative fraction. The source of these receptors is a man younger than 35 in good health.

The chain uses TRBV9 and TRBJ1-3; no clear D gene. Per germline, CDR1 SGDLS and CDR2 YYNGEE. The V end was cut by 0 bases, the J end by 3 bases, with 10 bases between. The CDR3 covers 15 residues. The DNA for the CDR3 is TGTGCCAGCAGCGTAGGGGCAGCCTATGGAAACACCATATATTTT. It specifies CASSVGAAYGNTIYF. The whole variable domain, remainder taken from reference TRBV9 and TRBJ1-3, is DSGVTQTPKHLITATGQRVTLRCSPRSGDLSVYWYQQSLDQGLQFLIQYYNGEERAKGNILERFSAQQFPDLHSELNLSSLELGDSALYFCASSVGAAYGNTIYFGEGSWLTVV.

The sample holds a few counts of this clone. The chain uses TRBV14 and TRBJ2-1; TRBD1 agrees at 8 bases. Germline CDR1 is SGHDN and CDR2 is FVKESK. CDR3 size: 15 residues. Trimming at V came to 4 bases and at J to 4 bases, leaving 6 bases not matched to a gene. CDR3 residues: CASSPRTGRYNEQFF. The CDR3, as DNA: TGTGCCAGCAGCCCAAGGACAGGGAGATACAATGAGCAGTTCTTC.

The rearrangement links TRBV5-1 to TRBJ1-1, with D perhaps matching TRBD1 (5 bases). V lost 2 bases to trimming and J lost 5 bases, with 13 bases between them. This CDR3 is built from 14 residues. Germline V lookup: CDR1 SGHRS, CDR2 YFSETQ. CDR3 in amino acids: CASSFFGAGTEAFF. For the CDR3, the DNA is TGCGCCAGCAGCTTTTTCGGGGCAGGGACTGAAGCTTTCTTT.

This sequence joins TRBV5-1 and TRBJ2-7, with D possibly being TRBD1 (6 bases). Germline assignment: CDR1 SGHRS and CDR2 YFSETQ. The CDR3 is 13 amino acids. V was pared by 4 bases and J by 1 base, with 9 bases between. In nucleotides, the CDR3 is TGCGCCAGCAGCGGGGACACTTCCTACGAGCAGTACTTC. It yields the protein CASSGDTSYEQYF.

This clone has just one count. The rearrangement joins TRBV5-1 to TRBJ1-2; 10 nucleotides line up with TRBD1. The V gene's germline CDR1 is SGHRS and CDR2 YFSETQ. The CDR3 loop spans 15 amino acids. V lost 4 bases, J lost 4 bases, and 7 bases stayed unmatched. CDR3 sequence reads: CASSPTGGAGYGYTF. For the CDR3, the DNA is TGCGCCAGCAGCCCGACAGGGGGCGCAGGCTATGGCTACACCTTC.

CDR3 coding DNA: TGTGCCAGCAAACTTACGGGTTTTCCTGAAGCTTTCTTT. Translating gives CASKLTGFPEAFF. The chain carries TRBV5-6 and TRBJ1-1; D gene ambiguous. The CDR3 covers 13 residues. From germline, CDR1 is SGHDT and CDR2 YYEEEE. V dropped 6 bases and J dropped 6 bases, with 15 bases sitting between them. The full variable domain, with the rest looked up from reference TRBV5-6 and TRBJ1-1, is DAGVTQSPTHLIKTRGQQVTLRCSPKSGHDTVSWYQQALGQGPQFIFQYYEEEERQRGNFPDRFSGHQFPNYSSELNVNALLLGDSALYLCASKLTGFPEAFFGQGTRLTVV.

The chain joins TRBV7-2 to TRBJ1-1, with TRBD1 matching 11 bases. Germline values: CDR1 SGHTA, CDR2 FQGNSA. Unmatched junction bases numbered 8, after V lost 3 bases and J lost 2 bases. The CDR3 runs to 17 residues. CDR3 region: CASSLGQGVFRNTEAFF. CDR3 sequence (DNA): TGTGCCAGCAGCTTGGGACAGGGGGTTTTTAGAAACACTGAAGCTTTCTTT.

This clone occurred once. This rearrangement joins TRBV6-5 to TRBJ1-2; D not resolved. Germline V gene lookup returns CDR1 MNHEY and CDR2 SVGAGI. Trimming left V 5 bases short and J 8 bases short, with 12 bases between. This CDR3 is 12 amino acids long. CDR3: CASSTRSGGYTF. DNA of the CDR3: TGTGCCAGCAGTACCCGCAGCGGAGGCTACACCTTC.

The chain employs TRBV5-6 and TRBJ1-1; weak D call: TRBD1 (5 bases). The CDR3 length is 13 residues. V shed 4 bases and J shed 3 bases, with 10 bases lying between them. Per the germline V gene, CDR1 is SGHDT and CDR2 is YYEEEE. Here the CDR3 reads CASSRGPDTEAFF. CDR3 DNA: TGTGCCAGCAGCCGGGGACCGGACACTGAAGCTTTCTTT.

The table lists this clone with a count of one. The rearrangement joins TRBV30 to TRBJ1-6, with D unresolved. CDR1 and CDR2 from the germline V gene are GTSNPN and SVGIG (reference sequence). The CDR3 runs 11 residues. V was cut by 1 base and J by 9 bases, with 4 bases left in between. CDR3 bases: TGTGCCTGGAGTGCTTTTTCACCCCTCCACTTT. The encoded protein is CAWSAFSPLHF.

This clone has just a few counts. The chain has TRBV7-9 and TRBJ1-2; 11 nucleotides agree with TRBD1. Germline V gene data show CDR1 as SEHNR and CDR2 as FQNEAQ (reference sequence). The junction had 3 bases not matched to a gene; V was cut back by 1 base and J by 5 bases. The CDR3 loop spans 15 amino acids. The CDR3 region is CASSLGTGGEYGYTF. Here the CDR3 DNA reads TGTGCCAGCAGCTTAGGGACAGGGGGCGAGTATGGCTACACCTTC.

This clone was observed a handful of times. V and J are TRBV11-1 and TRBJ2-5, with no clear D. The CDR3 contains 13 residues. The V and J ends lost 4 bases and 5 bases respectively, with 11 bases between them. Germline CDR1 and CDR2: SGHAT and FQDESV (reference sequence). The CDR3: CASSWWSGETQYF. In DNA, the CDR3 is TGTGCCAGCAGCTGGTGGAGTGGGGAGACCCAGTACTTC.

The chain carries TRBV7-9 and TRBJ1-2, with 8 bases matching TRBD1. V lost 5 bases, J lost 4 bases, and 9 bases stayed unmatched. The CDR3 sequence is 15 residues long. Germline V gene sequence: CDR1 SEHNR, CDR2 FQNEAQ (reference sequence). Here the CDR3 reads CASSQRTGKAYGYTF. The CDR3 DNA reads as TGTGCCAGCAGCCAAAGGACAGGGAAGGCCTATGGCTACACCTTC.

The J gene is TRBJ2-7, the V gene TRBV6-1; 12 nucleotides match TRBD2. After removal of 6 bases from V and 3 bases from J, the junction contained 3 bases not matched to a gene. The CDR3 consists of 14 residues. Germline CDR1 reads MNHNS; CDR2 reads SASEGT. CDR3 bases: TGTGCCAGCAGCCGACTAGCGGGAGTCTACGAGCAGTACTTC. This sequence encodes CASSRLAGVYEQYF.

The chain recombines TRBV4-2 with TRBJ1-2; D ambiguous. The germline V gene encodes CDR1 LGHNA and CDR2 YNFKEQ. Trimming removed 0 bases at V and 4 bases at J, with 12 bases between. The CDR3 extends over 15 amino acids. In DNA form, the CDR3 reads TGTGCCAGCAGCCAAGACTCCTCGGAAATCTATGGCTACACCTTC. This encodes CASSQDSSEIYGYTF.

The chain uses TRBV10-1 and TRBJ1-2, with D perhaps TRBD1 (6 bases). From germline, CDR1 is WNHNN and CDR2 SYGVQD (reference sequence). CDR3 length: 18 amino acids. V gave up 0 bases and J gave up 4 bases, with 21 bases separating them. CDR3 coding DNA: TGCGCCAGCAGTGAGTCCAGGATCTTCGTGACAGGATCCTATGGCTACACCTTC. Amino acids: CASSESRIFVTGSYGYTF.

This chain uses TRBV6-6 with TRBJ2-1, with TRBD2 identical over 7 bases. This CDR3 is built from 16 residues. CDR1 and CDR2 from the germline V gene are MNHNY and SVGAGI (reference sequence). V gave up 5 bases and J gave up 2 bases; unmatched junction bases: 9. The CDR3 here is CASSGGEGIPYNEQFF. For the CDR3, the DNA is TGTGCCAGCAGTGGGGGGGAGGGTATCCCCTACAATGAGCAGTTCTTC.

This chain links TRBV5-1 with TRBJ2-1, with 7 bases aligning to TRBD2. CDR3 length: 16 amino acids. The germline CDR1 and CDR2 sequences are SGHRS and YFSETQ. V dropped 3 bases and J dropped 4; count of bases not matched to a gene: 10. CDR3 sequence: CASSWGAGTTYNEQFF. CDR3 coding DNA: TGCGCCAGCAGCTGGGGAGCGGGGACGACTTACAATGAGCAGTTCTTC.

The chain employs TRBV2 and TRBJ2-3; perhaps D is TRBD1 or TRBD2 (6 bases each). V lost 6 bases and J lost 0, with 10 bases in between. The CDR3 runs 14 residues. Germline V gene data show CDR1 as SNHLY and CDR2 as FYNNEI. CDR3 sequence reads: CASRGGISTDTQYF. The CDR3 bases are TGTGCCAGCAGAGGGGGGATAAGCACAGATACGCAGTATTTT.

The rearrangement uses TRBV2 and TRBJ2-3, with D maybe TRBD1 (6 bases). Trimming took off 4 bases at V and 6 bases at J, with 26 bases between the two ends. The germline V gene encodes CDR1 SNHLY and CDR2 FYNNEI. This CDR3 comprises 18 residues. The CDR3 DNA follows: TGTGCCAGCAGTGCCCCCCTTGGGACACTTAATCAAGGGGATACGCAGTATTTT. Translation: CASSAPLGTLNQGDTQYF.